This entry describes one T cell receptor beta chain. What it binds is not known. The CDR3 is 15 residues long. V lost 7 bases, J lost 4 bases, and 21 bases lay in between. Germline V lookup: CDR1 SGHDT, CDR2 YYEEEE. The data are from a study of tumor-infiltrating lymphocytes in localized non-small cell lung cancer. Whole-study results and caveats: T-cell fraction did not differ between immunotypes IM1 and IM2.

Repertoires were generated with immunoSEQ multiplex PCR, while TCRdb's copy carries only in-frame clones and drops some. Among over 15,000 clones listed, roughly 69% were seen once. The sequenced sample was lung tumor tissue. This TCR derives from a human donor with non-small cell lung cancer. The V and J genes are TRBV5-6 and TRBJ2-7, with a tentative D call TRBD1 (6 bases). This chain's CDR3 is CASGHTGLSRYEQYF. CDR3 nucleotides: TGTGCCAGCGGACATACAGGGCTCAGTCGGTACGAGCAGTACTTC.